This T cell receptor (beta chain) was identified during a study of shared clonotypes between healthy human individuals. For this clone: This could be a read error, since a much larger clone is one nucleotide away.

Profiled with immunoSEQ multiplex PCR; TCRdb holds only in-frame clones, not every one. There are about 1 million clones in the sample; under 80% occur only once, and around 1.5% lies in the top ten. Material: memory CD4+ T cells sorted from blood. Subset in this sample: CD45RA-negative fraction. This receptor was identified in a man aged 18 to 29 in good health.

CDR3 nucleotide sequence: TGTGCCAGCAGCCGGACAGGGCACTATGGCTACACCTTC. This sequence encodes CASSRTGHYGYTF. V and J are TRBV7-2 and TRBJ1-2; TRBD1 matches at 8 bases. The V gene end was trimmed by 5 bases and the J gene end by 3 bases; junction bases not matched to a gene: 2. Germline CDR1 and CDR2: SGHTA and FQGNSA. This CDR3 is 13 amino acids long.